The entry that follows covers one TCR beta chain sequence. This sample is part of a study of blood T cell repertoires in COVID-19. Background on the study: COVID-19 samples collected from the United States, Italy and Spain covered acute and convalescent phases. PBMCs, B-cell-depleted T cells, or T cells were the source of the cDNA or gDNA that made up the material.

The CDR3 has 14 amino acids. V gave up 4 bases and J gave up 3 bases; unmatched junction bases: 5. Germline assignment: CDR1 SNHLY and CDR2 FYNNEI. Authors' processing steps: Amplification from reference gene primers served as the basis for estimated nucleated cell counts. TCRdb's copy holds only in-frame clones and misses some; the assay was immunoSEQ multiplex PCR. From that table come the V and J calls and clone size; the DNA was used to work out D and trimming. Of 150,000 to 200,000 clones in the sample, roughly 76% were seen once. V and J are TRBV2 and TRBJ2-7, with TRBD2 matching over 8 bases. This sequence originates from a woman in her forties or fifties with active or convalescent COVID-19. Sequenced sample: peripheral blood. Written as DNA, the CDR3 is TGTGCCAGCAGTGGTGGGACTAGAGGCTACGAGCAGTACTTC. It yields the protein CASSGGTRGYEQYF.